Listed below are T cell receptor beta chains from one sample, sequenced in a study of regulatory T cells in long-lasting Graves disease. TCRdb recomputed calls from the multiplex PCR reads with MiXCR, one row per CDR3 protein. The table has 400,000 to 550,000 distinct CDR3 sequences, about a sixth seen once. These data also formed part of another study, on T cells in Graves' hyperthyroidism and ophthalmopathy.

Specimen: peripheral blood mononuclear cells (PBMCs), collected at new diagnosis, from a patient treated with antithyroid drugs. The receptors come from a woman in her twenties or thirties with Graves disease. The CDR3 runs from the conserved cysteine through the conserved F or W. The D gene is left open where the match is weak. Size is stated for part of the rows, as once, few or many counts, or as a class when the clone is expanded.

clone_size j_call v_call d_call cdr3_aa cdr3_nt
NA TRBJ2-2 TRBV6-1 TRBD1 CASSDIAGQGVTGELFF TGTGCCAGCAGTGACATCGCCGGGCAGGGGGTTACCGGGGAGCTGTTTTTT
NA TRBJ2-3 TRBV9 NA CASSVDIASTDTQYF TGTGCCAGCAGCGTAGATATAGCGAGCACAGATACGCAGTATTTT
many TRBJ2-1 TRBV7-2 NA CGQQEYNEQFF TGTGGCCAACAAGAGTACAATGAGCAGTTCTTC
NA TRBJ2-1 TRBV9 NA CASSPTSGSEGEQFF TGTGCCAGCAGCCCTACCTCAGGGTCCGAGGGTGAGCAGTTCTTC
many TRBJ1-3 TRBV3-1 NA CASSQQGSGNTIYF TGTGCCAGCAGCCAGCAGGGTTCTGGAAACACCATATATTTT
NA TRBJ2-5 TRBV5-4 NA CASSPRGGGQETQYF TGTGCCAGCAGCCCCCGAGGAGGGGGCCAAGAGACCCAGTACTTC
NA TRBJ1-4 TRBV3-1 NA CASSSSEANEKLFF TGTGCCAGCAGCAGCTCGGAGGCTAATGAAAAACTGTTTTTT
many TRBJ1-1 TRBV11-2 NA CASSLSPRREKNTEAFF TGTGCCAGCAGCTTATCCCCGCGGAGGGAAAAAAACACTGAAGCTTTCTTT
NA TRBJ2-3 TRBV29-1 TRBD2 CSVVSSGVTSTDTQYF TGCAGCGTTGTGAGTAGCGGGGTAACTAGCACAGATACGCAGTATTTT
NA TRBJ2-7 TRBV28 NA CASSWARAYEQYF TGTGCCAGCAGCTGGGCCCGGGCCTACGAGCAGTACTTC
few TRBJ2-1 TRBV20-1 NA CSAREAPEQFF TGCAGTGCTAGAGAGGCCCCTGAGCAGTTCTTC
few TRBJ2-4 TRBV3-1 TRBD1 CASCRTGENIQYF TGTGCCAGCTGCCGGACAGGTGAAAACATTCAGTACTTC
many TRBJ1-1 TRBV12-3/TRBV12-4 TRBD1 CASSRQGANTEAFF TGTGCCAGCAGCCGACAGGGGGCAAACACTGAAGCTTTCTTT
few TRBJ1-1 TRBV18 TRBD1 CASSPSTGGRFNTEAFF TGTGCCAGCTCACCCTCAACAGGGGGCAGGTTTAACACTGAAGCTTTCTTT
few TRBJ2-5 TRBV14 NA CASSQDYQETQYF TGTGCCAGCAGCCAAGATTACCAAGAGACCCAGTACTTC
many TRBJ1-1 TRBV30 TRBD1 CASHRGGNTEAFF TGTGCCTCCCACAGGGGAGGGAACACTGAAGCTTTCTTT
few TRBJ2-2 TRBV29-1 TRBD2 CSVRVLAGRTGELFF TGCAGCGTTCGAGTCCTAGCGGGGCGAACCGGGGAGCTGTTTTTT
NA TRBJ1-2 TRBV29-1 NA CSVPTGGYGYTF TGCAGCGTCCCCACGGGGGGCTATGGCTACACCTTC
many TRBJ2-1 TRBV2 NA CASLGPSDEQFF TGTGCCAGTCTCGGGCCTTCGGATGAGCAGTTCTTC
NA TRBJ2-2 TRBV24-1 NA CATRRSNTGELFF TGTGCCACCAGGCGATCGAACACCGGGGAGCTGTTTTTT
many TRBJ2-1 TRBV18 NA CASSPSASHRGNEQFF TGTGCCAGCTCACCTTCGGCTAGCCACCGAGGAAATGAGCAGTTCTTC
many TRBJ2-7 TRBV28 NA CASSSPRGGGTYEQYF TGTGCCAGCAGTTCTCCTCGAGGGGGGGGAACCTACGAGCAGTACTTC
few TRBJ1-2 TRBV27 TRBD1 CASSPFDREPLNYGYTF TGTGCCAGCAGTCCATTTGACAGGGAACCTCTAAACTATGGCTACACCTTC
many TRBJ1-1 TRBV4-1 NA CASSQGSSTEAFF TGCGCCAGCAGCCAAGGGTCGAGCACTGAAGCTTTCTTT
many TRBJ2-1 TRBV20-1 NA CRTSRLSNEQFF TGCAGAACATCTAGGTTATCCAATGAGCAGTTCTTC
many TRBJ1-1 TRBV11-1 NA CASSPRGRGNTEAFF TGTGCCAGCAGCCCGCGCGGACGTGGGAACACTGAAGCTTTCTTT
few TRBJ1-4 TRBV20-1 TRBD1 CSARVIGTGEEKLFF TGCAGTGCTAGAGTCATCGGGACAGGGGAAGAAAAACTGTTTTTT
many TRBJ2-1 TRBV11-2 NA CASSLMGGYNEQFF TGTGCCAGCAGCTTAATGGGCGGATACAATGAGCAGTTCTTC
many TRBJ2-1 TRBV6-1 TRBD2 CASRDIAGTTYNEQFF TGTGCCAGCAGGGATATAGCGGGGACAACCTACAATGAGCAGTTCTTC
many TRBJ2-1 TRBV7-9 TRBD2 CASTLPGLAGGPLYNEQFF TGTGCCAGCACCCTACCGGGACTAGCGGGAGGGCCGCTCTACAATGAGCAGTTCTTC
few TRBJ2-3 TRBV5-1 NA CASSFRWVGTTDTQYF TGCGCCAGCAGCTTTCGCTGGGTCGGCACCACAGATACGCAGTATTTT
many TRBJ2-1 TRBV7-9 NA CASSFGRYNEQFF TGTGCCAGCAGCTTTGGGCGTTACAATGAGCAGTTCTTC
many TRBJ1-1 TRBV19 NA CASSLGINTEAFF TGTGCCAGTAGCCTAGGAATCAACACTGAAGCTTTCTTT
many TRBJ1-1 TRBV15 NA CATSRAPPGHLNTEAFF TGTGCCACCAGCAGAGCCCCCCCGGGGCACTTGAACACTGAAGCTTTCTTT
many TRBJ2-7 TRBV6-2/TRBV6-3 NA CASGYAYEQYF TGTGCCAGTGGGTATGCTTACGAGCAGTACTTC
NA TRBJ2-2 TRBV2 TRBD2 CASSEASTSVGGELFF TGTGCCAGCAGTGAAGCGTCAACTAGCGTCGGCGGGGAGCTGTTTTTT
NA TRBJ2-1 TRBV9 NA CASSASVTTPNEQFF TGTGCCAGCAGCGCTAGCGTGACCACACCGAATGAGCAGTTCTTC
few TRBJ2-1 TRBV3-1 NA CASSLYSRGLRFF TGTGCCAGCAGCCTCTACTCAAGGGGACTTCGTTTCTTC
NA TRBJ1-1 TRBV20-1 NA CSARKSGTSHNEAFF TGCAGTGCTCGCAAGTCAGGGACGAGCCACAATGAAGCTTTCTTT
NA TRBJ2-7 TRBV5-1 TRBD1 CASSHKTGGSYEQYF TGCGCCAGCAGCCATAAAACAGGGGGTAGCTACGAGCAGTACTTC
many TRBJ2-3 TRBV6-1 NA CASGDRTDTQYF TGTGCCAGCGGGGACCGGACTGATACGCAGTATTTT
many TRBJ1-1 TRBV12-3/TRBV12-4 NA CASKIRDEGPEFGFF TGTGCCAGCAAGATCCGGGACGAAGGACCAGAATTCGGTTTCTTT
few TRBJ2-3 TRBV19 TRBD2 CASNTLAGGQTDTQYF TGTGCCAGTAACACCTTAGCGGGAGGGCAAACAGATACGCAGTATTTT
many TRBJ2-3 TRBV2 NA CASSEALRGLPGTVPDTQYF TGTGCCAGCAGTGAAGCGCTTAGGGGCCTGCCGGGGACCGTCCCTGATACGCAGTATTTT
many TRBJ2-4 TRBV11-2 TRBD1 CASSDRDRVDIQYF TGTGCCAGCAGCGACCGGGACAGGGTAGACATTCAGTACTTC
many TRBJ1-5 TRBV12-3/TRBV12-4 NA CASRQDRSLNQPQHF TGTGCCAGCAGACAAGACAGGTCACTCAATCAGCCCCAGCATTTT
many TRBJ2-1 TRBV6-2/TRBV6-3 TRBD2 CASSSLAGGPGEQFF TGTGCCAGCAGCTCCTTAGCGGGAGGGCCGGGTGAGCAGTTCTTC
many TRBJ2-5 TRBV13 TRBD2 CASSAVAGGSAGTQYF TGTGCCAGCAGCGCCGTAGCGGGAGGCTCAGCAGGGACCCAGTACTTC
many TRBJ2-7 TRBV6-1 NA CASRRLYSSGTDSYEQYF TGTGCCAGCAGACGCCTATATAGTTCCGGGACTGACTCCTACGAGCAGTACTTC
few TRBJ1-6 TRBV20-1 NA CSATQQGSNSPLHF TGCAGTGCTACACAACAGGGTTCGAATTCACCCCTCCACTTT
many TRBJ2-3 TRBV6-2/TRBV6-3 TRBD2 CASSLSGRAGDTQYF TGTGCCAGCAGTCTAAGCGGGAGAGCGGGGGATACGCAGTATTTT
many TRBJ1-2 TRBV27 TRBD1 CASSRQGYNGYTF TGTGCCAGCAGCAGACAGGGGTATAATGGCTACACCTTC
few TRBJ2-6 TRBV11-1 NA CASSFQSSSGANVLTF TGTGCCAGCAGCTTCCAAAGCAGTTCTGGGGCCAACGTCCTGACTTTC